Detailed here is one TCR beta chain. What it binds is unknown. V dropped 1 base and J dropped 7 bases, with 5 bases sitting between them. This CDR3 is 13 amino acids long. The germline V gene has CDR1 LNHNV and CDR2 YYDKDF (reference sequence). With 60 Vbeta and 13 Jbeta primers, the PCR was carried out. TCRdb's copy holds only in-frame clones and misses some; the assay was immunoSEQ multiplex PCR. The sample records 120,000 to 150,000 clones, around 65% being singletons. This sample is part of a study of cytomegalovirus exposure and HLA in healthy donors. Whole-study findings and limits: In a later analysis, HLA-associated beta chains showed higher expansion and lower generation probabilities than comparable chains.

Those who donated were healthy bone marrow donors. The sample consisted of PBMCs. This receptor was taken from a woman in her twenties or thirties in good health and CMV-seropositive. The chain combines TRBV15 with TRBJ1-6, with D possibly matching TRBD1 (5 bases). CDR3 coding DNA: TGTGCCACCAGCAGAGCAGGGAATTCACCCCTCCACTTT. The encoded protein is CATSRAGNSPLHF.